Listed below are T cell receptor beta chains from one sample, sequenced in a study of CD4 and CD8 cells across lung adenocarcinoma regions. TCRdb processed the PCR reads anew with MiXCR; each CDR3 protein has one entry. The repertoire includes roughly 20,000 distinct CDR3 sequences, roughly half of them detected once, and about 22% sits in the top ten. The sample was CD8+ T cells from the center of a lung tumor. Receptor source: a female donor with lung adenocarcinoma. The CD4 and CD8 labels of this study may be unreliable. CDR3s include the opening cysteine and the closing phenylalanine or tryptophan. The D gene is left open where the match is weak. The size field is filled for only some rows; it gives once, few, many or a size class.

NA	TRBV6-1	TRBJ2-2	TRBD1	TGTGCCAGCAAAGGGACAGGGATTACCGGGGAGCTGTTTTTT	CASKGTGITGELFF
many	TRBV12-3/TRBV12-4	TRBJ2-2	TRBD2	TGTGCCAGCAGTTTCTCCGGCGGGAGGGGCACCGGGGAGCTGTTTTTT	CASSFSGGRGTGELFF
NA	TRBV4-1	TRBJ2-5	TRBD2	TGCGCCAGCAGCCAGGAACCCAGCGGGAAAGGCGCGGATACGCAGTACTTC	CASSQEPSGKGADTQYF
medium-sized	TRBV6-1	TRBJ1-1	NA	TGTGCCAGCAGTGAAATGACATCCACTGAAGCTTTCTTT	CASSEMTSTEAFF
NA	TRBV6-1	TRBJ2-1	NA	TGTGCCAGCAGTCCCCGGTGGGACTCAGAGCAGTTCTTC	CASSPRWDSEQFF
once	TRBV27	TRBJ2-3	NA	TGTGCCAGCAGGGGGGCGGTCCGCACAGATACGCAGTACTTT	CASRGAVRTDTQYF
NA	TRBV27	TRBJ2-3	NA	TGTGCCAGCAGTTACCACGATACCCAGTATTTT	CASSYHDTQYF
NA	TRBV12-3/TRBV12-4	TRBJ2-1	NA	TGTGCCAGCAGTTTACTAGGGCGTGAGCAGTTCTTC	CASSLLGREQFF
NA	TRBV6-1	TRBJ2-3	NA	TGCGTCAGGAGGATTAGCGCCACAGATACTCAGTACTTT	CVRRISATDTQYF
NA	TRBV5-1	TRBJ2-3	TRBD1	TGCGCCAGCAGCTGGGACAGGGGAATGAGTACGCAGTATTTT	CASSWDRGMSTQYF
medium-sized	TRBV6-5	TRBJ2-7	TRBD1	TGTGCCAGCAGTCCAACGACAGGGGCGACCTACGAGCAGTACTTC	CASSPTTGATYEQYF
NA	TRBV6-2/TRBV6-3	TRBJ2-1	NA	TGTGCCAGCAGTTACCGAAATTACAGGTTACCACCGAAACTCAATGAGCAGTTCTTC	CASSYRNYRLPPKLNEQFF
NA	TRBV6-1	TRBJ2-1	NA	TGTGCCAGCAGTGAAGGTGGTAAGGGGTACCCTTACAATGAGCAGTTCTTC	CASSEGGKGYPYNEQFF
NA	TRBV6-5	TRBJ2-1	NA	TGTGCCAGCAGTTACTCGAGTTGGCTTCAAGAGACCCAGTTCTTC	CASSYSSWLQETQFF
NA	TRBV4-1	TRBJ2-2	NA	TGCGCCAGCAGCCAAGCCACAGGGTTGAACACCGGGGAGCTGTTTTTT	CASSQATGLNTGELFF
few	TRBV9	TRBJ1-4	NA	TGTGCCAGCAGCGATCCACGGGGTGTGGATGAAAAACTGTTTTTT	CASSDPRGVDEKLFF
NA	TRBV10-1	TRBJ1-1	TRBD1	TGCGCCAGCAGCGCTCCTGGAGGCAGGGGGGAAACTGGCGACATCTTT	CASSAPGGRGETGDIF
few	TRBV25-1	TRBJ1-1	NA	TGTGCCAGCAGTGATTCGTGGGCTGGGAACACTGAAGCTTTCTTT	CASSDSWAGNTEAFF
NA	TRBV20-1	TRBJ1-2	TRBD1	TGCAGTGCTGCCGGGACAGCTAACAGCTATGGCTACACCTTC	CSAAGTANSYGYTF
NA	TRBV27	TRBJ2-4	NA	TGTGCCAGCAGTTTAGTATCGATCCGTGAGATGGGGGAGCAGTACTTC	CASSLVSIREMGEQYF
NA	TRBV6-5	TRBJ2-4	NA	TGTGCCAGCAGTTGGCGGCCGGGAGCCACAAATACGCAGTACTTC	CASSWRPGATNTQYF
once	TRBV15	TRBJ1-1	TRBD1	TGTGCCACCATCCGGGACAGGGACCGCAACACTGAAGCTTTCTTT	CATIRDRDRNTEAFF
many	TRBV7-2	TRBJ2-1	TRBD2	TGTGCCAGCAGCTTAGATCGGCGGGGGAATGAGCAGTTCTTC	CASSLDRRGNEQFF
NA	TRBV27	TRBJ2-3	TRBD2	TGTGCCAGCAGTTGGACACTAGCGGTGTCTGAGACGCAGTACTTT	CASSWTLAVSETQYF
NA	TRBV10-1	TRBJ2-3	NA	TGCGCCAGCAGTGGGTCTAAGGCTTCGGGCACAAATACGCAGTTCTTT	CASSGSKASGTNTQFF
NA	TRBV12-5	TRBJ2-1	NA	TGTGCTAGCAGACAGGGCGGGATCGGTGAGCAGTTCTTC	CASRQGGIGEQFF
NA	TRBV9	TRBJ2-3	NA	TGTGCCAGCAGCGTAGCCGGACGGGGCACAGATACGCAGTATTTT	CASSVAGRGTDTQYF